These T cell receptor beta chains were read from a single sample in a study of cytomegalovirus exposure and HLA in healthy donors. Sequencing was performed with immunoSEQ multiplex PCR; in TCRdb, only in-frame clones are kept and a portion is missing. The table shows some 150,000 clones, with about two thirds occurring only once. Sequencing was carried out using PBMCs. These receptors were taken from a man aged 45-65 years in good health and CMV-seropositive. Both conserved end residues are part of each CDR3. A D gene is named only where the DNA matches it firmly. Some rows mark clone size as missing; the rest say once, few, many or name a class of expanded clone.

V gene	J gene	D gene	clone size	CDR3 DNA	CDR3 protein
TRBV6-5	TRBJ2-7	TRBD2	few	TGTGCCAGCAGTTCCCGGACTAGCGGGGCTTACGAGCAGTACTTC	CASSSRTSGAYEQYF
TRBV19	TRBJ1-1	-	-	TGTGCCAGTAGAGAACAGGGATTGGAAGCTTTCTTT	CASREQGLEAFF
TRBV28	TRBJ2-1	-	-	TGTGCCAGCAGTTTACCGACTGGCAATGAGCAGTTCTTC	CASSLPTGNEQFF
TRBV4-2	TRBJ2-1	-	-	TGTGCCAGCAGCCGGGGGAGGAGATTTCCGAATGAGCAGTTCTTC	CASSRGRRFPNEQFF
TRBV7-2	TRBJ2-1	TRBD2	-	TGTGCCAGCAGCTTAAGCGGGACTAGCCGGGGTGAGCAGTTCTTC	CASSLSGTSRGEQFF
TRBV11-2	TRBJ1-6	-	-	TGTGCCAGCAGCGCCAAACATAGGAGCCTCCACTTT	CASSAKHRSLHF
TRBV12-5	TRBJ2-7	-	-	TGTGCTAGTGGTTTGGCAAGGGGAAGGGCGAACGAGCAGTACTTC	CASGLARGRANEQYF
TRBV5-5	TRBJ1-2	TRBD1	-	TGTGCCAGCAGCTTTGAAACAGGGGTGAGGGGCTACACCTTC	CASSFETGVRGYTF
TRBV15	TRBJ1-1	TRBD1	-	TGTGCCACCAGCGCAGGGGGCTCCGAGGGGTACACTGAAGCTTTCTTT	CATSAGGSEGYTEAFF
TRBV18	TRBJ2-5	-	once	TGTGCCAGCTCACCACCAATGGGGGAGGCGAAGACCCAGTACTTC	CASSPPMGEAKTQYF
TRBV6-5	TRBJ2-3	TRBD2	once	TGTGCCAGCAGTGGGCAAAGCGGGGCAGATACGCAGTATTTT	CASSGQSGADTQYF
TRBV11-2	TRBJ2-7	-	-	TGTGCCAGCAGCTCAAACCGGGACTCCTCCTACGAGCAGTACTTC	CASSSNRDSSYEQYF
TRBV5-4	TRBJ2-2	TRBD1	-	TGTGCCAGCAGCTCGAGACAGGGGGCACCGAACACCGGGGAGCTGTTTTTT	CASSSRQGAPNTGELFF
TRBV6-5	TRBJ2-1	-	-	TGTGCCAGCAGTTACTCGGGGGCCGGCTACAATGAGCAGTTCTTC	CASSYSGAGYNEQFF
TRBV9	TRBJ2-3	TRBD1	-	TGTGCCAGCAGCGTCGGCGGACAGGGGTTAGATACGCAGTATTTT	CASSVGGQGLDTQYF
TRBV6-1	TRBJ2-7	-	-	TGTGCCAGCAGTGAAGGCCCCTTGCGTGAGAGAGAATTCTACGAGCAGTACTTC	CASSEGPLREREFYEQYF
TRBV11-3	TRBJ2-6	-	-	TGTGCCAGCAGCGCCAGGGGACCGAGCTCTGGGGCCAACGTCCTGACTTTC	CASSARGPSSGANVLTF
TRBV5-1	TRBJ1-1	-	few	TGCGCCAGCAGCGGCTACAATAGGGGGAGGGGCACTGAAGCTTTCTTT	CASSGYNRGRGTEAFF
TRBV6-6	TRBJ1-2	-	-	TGTGCCAGCACCGACGCGGGGGCCCGATATGGCTACACCTTC	CASTDAGARYGYTF
TRBV11-2	TRBJ2-3	-	few	TGTGCCAGCAGCTTATCCGCGGGGGCATCAGATACGCAGTATTTT	CASSLSAGASDTQYF
TRBV5-1	TRBJ1-1	-	-	TGCGCCAGCAGCTCGGGACAGAACACTGAAGCTTTCTTT	CASSSGQNTEAFF
TRBV19	TRBJ1-5	-	-	TGTGCCAGTAGTTTTGCGGTTCGGAGCAATCAGCCCCAGCATTTT	CASSFAVRSNQPQHF
TRBV5-1	TRBJ1-2	TRBD1	-	TGCGCCAGCAGCTTAGGACAGGGTATTGGCTACACCTTC	CASSLGQGIGYTF
TRBV7-9	TRBJ2-7	TRBD1	-	TGTGCCAGCAGCCTCCGACAGGGGGTAGACGAGCAGTACTTC	CASSLRQGVDEQYF
TRBV28	TRBJ2-7	TRBD1	-	TGTGCCAGCAACACCGACACACAGGGGATCTACGAGCAGTACTTC	CASNTDTQGIYEQYF
TRBV6-1	TRBJ1-6	-	-	TGTGCCAGCAGCCCTGCGGCAGGGTACAATTCACCCCTCCACTTT	CASSPAAGYNSPLHF
TRBV7-8	TRBJ2-7	TRBD1	-	TGTGCCAGCAGCCGGGACAGGGCCTACGAGCAGTACTTC	CASSRDRAYEQYF
TRBV2	TRBJ2-7	TRBD2	-	TGTGCCAGCAAAAGGGACGGGGGGGCCTACGAGCAGTACTTC	CASKRDGGAYEQYF
TRBV19	TRBJ1-2	-	-	TGTGCCAGTAGCCAGGGGACCTATGGCTACACCTTC	CASSQGTYGYTF
TRBV7-3	TRBJ2-3	TRBD2	-	TGTGCCAGCAGCACCTTAGCGGGAAACACAGATACGCAGTATTTT	CASSTLAGNTDTQYF
TRBV5-6	TRBJ2-7	TRBD2	-	TGTGCCAGCAGGGAGACTAGCGCCGGGGGCTACGAGCAGTACTTC	CASRETSAGGYEQYF
TRBV2	TRBJ1-2	-	-	TGTGCCAGCAGTGAAGCGGCCTATGGCTACACCTTC	CASSEAAYGYTF
TRBV18	TRBJ1-1	TRBD1	-	TGTGCCAGCTCGGGGACACAGGGGGCTTCGAACACTGAAGCTTTCTTT	CASSGTQGASNTEAFF
TRBV4-3	TRBJ2-4	-	-	TGCGCCAGCAGCCCCCAAGGAGGGGTAGCCAAAAACATTCAGTACTTC	CASSPQGGVAKNIQYF
TRBV29-1	TRBJ2-7	TRBD2	-	TGCAGCGTTTCTAGCGGGAGGGCCCTTGAGGAAGAGCAGTACTTC	CSVSSGRALEEEQYF
TRBV5-1	TRBJ1-4	-	-	TGCGCCAGCAGCTTGGACTTAAATAATGAAAAACTGTTTTTT	CASSLDLNNEKLFF